A selection of T cell receptor beta chains follows, all from one sample in a study of T-cell memory formation after mild COVID-19. TCRdb called the 5' RACE reads again in MiXCR, with one record for every CDR3 protein. The sample lists approximately 500,000 distinct CDR3 sequences; approximately 25% were seen once. Sequenced material: PBMCs or a T cell subset sorted from them (not recorded which). These receptors originate from an adult woman who had mild COVID-19 (a few samples of this study predate the infection). Cell type and time point are not known. CDR3s include the opening cysteine and the closing phenylalanine or tryptophan. The D gene is left open where the match is weak. A clone size is listed for some rows: how often the clone was seen (once, few, many), or a class if it is expanded.

clone_size | d_call | j_call | v_call | cdr3_aa | cdr3_nt
few | TRBD2 | TRBJ2-2 | TRBV11-3 | CASTSGTSPAGELFF | TGTGCCAGCACCTCCGGGACTAGTCCCGCCGGGGAGCTGTTTTTT
many | TRBD1 | TRBJ1-5 | TRBV5-6 | CASSLRQGYQPQHF | TGTGCCAGCAGCCTAAGACAGGGGTATCAGCCCCAGCATTTT
NA | TRBD2 | TRBJ2-3 | TRBV7-8 | CASSPWVSGGITDTQYF | TGTGCCAGCAGCCCATGGGTTAGCGGGGGGATCACAGATACGCAGTATTTT
NA | NA | TRBJ1-2 | TRBV30 | CAWGLGSYGYTF | TGTGCCTGGGGGTTAGGATCCTATGGCTACACCTTC
NA | NA | TRBJ2-3 | TRBV9 | CASSPQGPIQYF | TGTGCCAGCAGCCCACAGGGCCCGATACAGTATTTT
few | TRBD2 | TRBJ2-7 | TRBV7-9 | CASSLAPGLAGGEQYF | TGTGCCAGCAGCTTAGCACCGGGACTAGCGGGAGGCGAGCAGTACTTC
NA | NA | TRBJ1-1 | TRBV7-8 | CASSLVLGEATEAFF | TGTGCCAGCAGCTTAGTTCTAGGGGAGGCCACTGAAGCTTTCTTT
few | NA | TRBJ1-2 | TRBV11-3 | CASTPGRHKLYGYTF | TGTGCCAGCACACCGGGGCGACACAAACTCTATGGCTACACCTTC
NA | TRBD1 | TRBJ1-1 | TRBV11-2 | CASSWDRGRRTEAFF | TGTGCCAGCAGCTGGGACAGGGGGCGTCGGACTGAAGCTTTCTTT
NA | NA | TRBJ1-4 | TRBV6-5 | CASSYSGVENEKLFF | TGTGCCAGCAGTTACTCGGGGGTAGAGAATGAAAAACTGTTTTTT
NA | TRBD1 | TRBJ1-6 | TRBV25-1 | CASSADRGHYNSPLHF | TGTGCCAGCAGTGCCGACAGGGGGCATTATAATTCACCCCTCCACTTT
NA | NA | TRBJ1-2 | TRBV20-1 | CSAVGGSPYGYTF | TGCAGTGCTGTGGGGGGATCCCCCTATGGCTACACCTTC
NA | TRBD1 | TRBJ2-5 | TRBV7-8 | CASGDRNQETQYF | TGTGCCAGCGGGGACAGGAATCAAGAGACCCAGTACTTC
many | TRBD2 | TRBJ2-1 | TRBV5-1 | CASSLGLAGDNEQFF | TGTGCCAGCAGCTTGGGACTAGCGGGGGACAATGAGCAGTTCTTC
NA | NA | TRBJ1-5 | TRBV4-1 | CASSQDAGTFNQPQHF | TGCGCCAGCAGCCAAGATGCAGGGACTTTCAATCAGCCCCAGCATTTT
NA | NA | TRBJ1-1 | TRBV24-1 | CATSDAGRRNEAFF | TGTGCCACCAGTGACGCGGGACGGCGAAATGAAGCTTTCTTT
many | NA | TRBJ1-1 | TRBV12-3/TRBV12-4 | CASSLQGMNTEAFF | TGTGCCAGCAGTTTGCAGGGAATGAACACTGAAGCTTTCTTT
many | NA | TRBJ2-1 | TRBV5-1 | CASSPQGSSYNEQFF | TGCGCCAGCAGCCCCCAGGGGAGCTCCTACAATGAGCAGTTCTTC
NA | TRBD2 | TRBJ2-2 | TRBV9 | CASSAAGGLNTGELFF | TGTGCCAGCAGCGCGGCGGGAGGGCTGAACACCGGGGAGCTGTTTTTT
NA | NA | TRBJ2-7 | TRBV12-3/TRBV12-4 | CASSLRIGASLEQYF | TGTGCCAGCAGCCTCCGGATCGGGGCATCTCTCGAGCAGTACTTC
NA | TRBD1 | TRBJ2-5 | TRBV24-1 | CATSDSPDRGREETQYF | TGTGCCACCAGTGATTCGCCGGACAGGGGGCGGGAAGAGACCCAGTACTTC
NA | TRBD2 | TRBJ2-2 | TRBV5-1 | CASSPQTSGRWNTGELFF | TGCGCCAGCAGCCCCCAGACTAGCGGGAGATGGAACACCGGGGAGCTGTTTTTT
NA | NA | TRBJ1-1 | TRBV11-1 | CASRVTANTEAFF | TGTGCCAGCAGGGTAACGGCGAACACTGAAGCTTTCTTT
NA | NA | TRBJ1-2 | TRBV23-1 | CASSQLLGPNYGYTF | TGCGCCAGCAGTCAATTGCTAGGCCCTAACTATGGCTACACCTTC
few | NA | TRBJ2-2 | TRBV20-1 | CSARDLQGANTGELFF | TGCAGTGCTAGAGATTTGCAGGGCGCGAACACCGGGGAGCTGTTTTTT
few | NA | TRBJ2-7 | TRBV29-1 | CSVPGGGYEQYF | TGCAGCGTCCCTGGGGGTGGCTACGAGCAGTACTTC
few | NA | TRBJ2-3 | TRBV12-3/TRBV12-4 | CASSLRTTDTQYF | TGTGCCAGCAGTTTACGGACTACAGATACGCAGTATTTT
few | NA | TRBJ2-7 | TRBV15 | CATSRPPGSKAYEQYF | TGTGCCACCAGCAGACCCCCCGGGAGCAAGGCCTACGAGCAGTACTTC
NA | NA | TRBJ2-7 | TRBV11-2 | CASTFGDHEQYF | TGTGCCAGCACCTTCGGGGACCACGAGCAGTACTTC
few | TRBD2 | TRBJ2-3 | TRBV4-3 | CASSQVPSGRAIGRPDTQYF | TGCGCCAGCAGCCAAGTTCCTAGCGGGAGGGCCATCGGCCGTCCAGATACGCAGTATTTT
NA | NA | TRBJ2-7 | TRBV6-2/TRBV6-3 | CASSLERIWPYEQYF | TGTGCCAGCAGTTTAGAGCGAATCTGGCCCTACGAGCAGTACTTC